This entry concerns a single T cell receptor (beta chain). Its antigen remains unknown. These data come from a study of graft-versus-host responses after intestinal transplantation. The protocol was immunoSEQ multiplex PCR, while the TCRdb copy is restricted to in-frame clones and leaves out a portion. The sample yields around 100,000 clones, approximately 94% seen once. The CDR3 is 14 amino acids. Germline loops: CDR1 SEHNR, CDR2 FQNEAQ (reference sequence). V was trimmed by 0 bases and J by 5 bases, leaving 10 bases between them. This clonotype originated in a human donor who received an intestinal transplant. Sequenced material: unstimulated CD8+ T cells sorted from spleen or lymph node cells, taken before intestinal transplant. V gene TRBV7-9 combines with J gene TRBJ1-1, with D hard to call. This chain's CDR3 is CASSLAGELTEAFF. For the CDR3, the DNA is TGTGCCAGCAGCTTAGCTGGGGAATTAACTGAAGCTTTCTTT.